The source of this T cell receptor beta chain is a study of T cells after yellow fever vaccination. This clonotype was observed many times. V dropped 0 bases and J dropped 9; count of bases not matched to a gene: 12. This CDR3 is 17 amino acids long. The germline gives CDR1 SGHNT, CDR2 YENEEA. TCRdb reprocessed the 5' RACE reads with MiXCR, giving one entry per CDR3 protein. Here the sample spans over 15,000 distinct CDR3 sequences, roughly 3.7% being singletons. The origin of this receptor is a man aged 30-40 years who received the YFV17D yellow fever vaccine. V gene TRBV11-3 combines with J gene TRBJ2-1, with 9 bases identical to TRBD2. Source: PBMCs, either bulk or a sorted T-cell subset (CD4+, CD8+, memory, or dextramer-sorted; not recorded which), taken 15 days after the yellow fever booster vaccination. CDR3 sequence: CASSLEIYSGRSSEQFF. CDR3 DNA sequence: TGTGCCAGCAGCTTAGAGATCTACAGCGGGAGGAGTAGTGAGCAGTTCTTC.